This is a list of T cell receptor beta chains from one sample in a study of blood T cells in healthy people across ages. TCRdb analysed the 5' RACE reads with MiXCR anew, one entry per CDR3 protein. The sample includes over a million distinct CDR3 sequences, 42% seen only once; the top ten take 7.9%. The sample consisted of blood. These receptor sequences come from a woman in her late teens or twenties in good health. The CDR3 runs from the conserved cysteine through the conserved F or W. D genes are given only for firm matches. The size entry is marked missing in some rows and otherwise reads once, few, many or a size class.

cdr3_nt	cdr3_aa	j_call	v_call	d_call	clone_size
TGCAGTGCTAGACCCACAGGGTCCCTAGACACGCAGTATTTT	CSARPTGSLDTQYF	TRBJ2-3	TRBV20-1	.	.
TGTGCCAGCAGTTACCCTGGACAAACCAATGAGCAGTTCTTC	CASSYPGQTNEQFF	TRBJ2-1	TRBV6-5	.	.
TGTGCCAGCAGCTTAGTTCTAGCGGGAGATACGCAGTATTTT	CASSLVLAGDTQYF	TRBJ2-3	TRBV7-2	TRBD2	many
TGTGCCAGCAGTGCCAGGACGGAGCTTCTCACAGATACGCAGTATTTT	CASSARTELLTDTQYF	TRBJ2-3	TRBV6-4	.	.
TGCAGCTCGAGGGCTAGCGGGACGCTAGACAATGAGCAGTTCTTC	CSSRASGTLDNEQFF	TRBJ2-1	TRBV20-1	TRBD2	.
TGTGCCAGCGTTGATAGGGGCAGGGGAGTTCCCGACGGTGAGGGAAATCGGTTCTTC	CASVDRGRGVPDGEGNRFF	TRBJ2-1	TRBV27	.	.
TGTGCCAGCAGTGAAGATCATGCAGCTGAGCAGTTTTTC	CASSEDHAAEQFF	TRBJ2-1	TRBV6-1	.	few
TGTGCCAGCAAGACCGGGGGAGGGGGCTACACCTTC	CASKTGGGGYTF	TRBJ1-2	TRBV6-5	.	.
TGTGCCAGCAGTGAAGATTACCGACAGACCTATGGCTACACCTTC	CASSEDYRQTYGYTF	TRBJ1-2	TRBV6-4	.	.
TGCGCCAGCAGCTTGGCCTTAACTAGCGGGAGTGATGAGCAGTTCTTC	CASSLALTSGSDEQFF	TRBJ2-1	TRBV5-1	TRBD2	many
TGCAGTGCTAGGGGTGGGACATTCCAAGATCAGCCCCAGCATTTT	CSARGGTFQDQPQHF	TRBJ1-5	TRBV20-1	.	.
TGTGCCAGCAGCTTAAAACCTAGCTGGACCGGGGAGCTGTTTTTT	CASSLKPSWTGELFF	TRBJ2-2	TRBV11-2	.	few
TGTGCTAGTGGGCTGGTTCCTAGCGGGAGCTACGAGCAGTACTTC	CASGLVPSGSYEQYF	TRBJ2-7	TRBV12-5	TRBD2	.
TGTGCCAGCAGTTACAACGCAGGACAAGAGACCCAGTACTTC	CASSYNAGQETQYF	TRBJ2-5	TRBV6-5	.	few
TGCAGTGCTAGAGATTCAATGGGCGGGTCCACAGATACGCAGTATTTT	CSARDSMGGSTDTQYF	TRBJ2-3	TRBV20-1	.	.
TGTGCCAGCAGTGCCCGGGGGACAGAATACAATGAGCAGTTCTTC	CASSARGTEYNEQFF	TRBJ2-1	TRBV2	.	few
TGCGCCAGCAGCTGGGGCGGGTCCAATACGCAGTATTTT	CASSWGGSNTQYF	TRBJ2-3	TRBV5-1	.	few
TGTGCCAGCAGCCAAGATGTTATGGTTGAAGCTTTCTTT	CASSQDVMVEAFF	TRBJ1-1	TRBV4-2	.	few
TGTGCCAGCAGCTCCCCAGGCCGAAGGTCCTCCAATGAGCAGTTCTTC	CASSSPGRRSSNEQFF	TRBJ2-1	TRBV9	.	.
TGCAGTGGAGTCCAGGGGACCTGGGGGACTGAAGCTTTCTTT	CSGVQGTWGTEAFF	TRBJ1-1	TRBV20-1	.	.
TGTGCCAGCAGTTGGGCAGGTAGGGCGGCGAATTCACCCCTCCACTTT	CASSWAGRAANSPLHF	TRBJ1-6	TRBV2	.	.
TGTGCCAGCAGGGCCCCAGGTTCAACAGATACGCAGTATTTT	CASRAPGSTDTQYF	TRBJ2-3	TRBV6-1	.	.
TGTGCCAGCAGCGCGCGCCCCGGTCAGGGGGCTAGTACCCTCCACTTT	CASSARPGQGASTLHF	TRBJ1-6	TRBV9	TRBD1	.
TGCGCCAGCAGCTTGGGGGCAGAGGGCAATGAGCAGTTCTTC	CASSLGAEGNEQFF	TRBJ2-1	TRBV5-1	.	.
TGCAGCGTCGGGAAGCTAGCGGGAGGCGAGCAGTACTTC	CSVGKLAGGEQYF	TRBJ2-7	TRBV29-1	TRBD2	many